A selection of T cell receptor beta chains follows, all from one sample in a study of OX40 agonist ivuxolimab in advanced cancers. TCRdb's copy holds only in-frame clones and misses some; the assay was immunoSEQ multiplex PCR. The sample carries about 40,000 clones, more than 75% recorded once. The sample here was CD4+ or CD8+ T cells sorted from blood, taken in a trial of the OX40 agonist ivuxolimab. The receptors were sampled from an adult with an advanced solid tumor such as melanoma, head and neck, liver or kidney cancer. CDR3s include the opening cysteine and the closing phenylalanine or tryptophan. The order of the fields is J gene, V gene, CDR3 protein.

j_call: TRBJ2-1; v_call: TRBV7-2; cdr3_aa: CASSPYSVRQQFF
j_call: TRBJ1-1; v_call: TRBV7-3; cdr3_aa: CASSPTGNTEAFF
j_call: TRBJ2-5; v_call: TRBV5-4; cdr3_aa: CASSYLGGGSETQYF
j_call: TRBJ1-4; v_call: TRBV30; cdr3_aa: CAWSVPSTNEKLFF
j_call: TRBJ1-5; v_call: TRBV7-2; cdr3_aa: CASSLSREQPQHF
j_call: TRBJ2-1; v_call: TRBV9; cdr3_aa: CASSFTSALAYNEQFF
j_call: TRBJ1-3; v_call: TRBV7-2; cdr3_aa: CASSGDGNSGNTIYF
j_call: TRBJ1-6; v_call: TRBV12-5; cdr3_aa: CASGPHNSPLHF
j_call: TRBJ2-7; v_call: TRBV9; cdr3_aa: CASSVDVFYEQYF
j_call: TRBJ2-4; v_call: TRBV28; cdr3_aa: CASTQTSGNDIDIQYF
j_call: TRBJ2-7; v_call: TRBV4-2; cdr3_aa: CASSQEASSSYEQYF
j_call: TRBJ1-5; v_call: TRBV15; cdr3_aa: CATSREPGQGAWGNQPQHF
j_call: TRBJ2-7; v_call: TRBV5-4; cdr3_aa: CASSSQTGGGSRYEQYF
j_call: TRBJ1-3; v_call: TRBV28; cdr3_aa: CASSLIGGGGTSGNTIYF
j_call: TRBJ2-5; v_call: TRBV19; cdr3_aa: CASSAGLAGGTTQETQYF
j_call: TRBJ1-2; v_call: TRBV10-3; cdr3_aa: CAISATGDSSYGYTF
j_call: TRBJ2-1; v_call: TRBV28; cdr3_aa: CASSFPPIAGGSLMQFF
j_call: .; v_call: TRBV15; cdr3_aa: CATSRGASYEQYF
j_call: TRBJ1-4; v_call: TRBV7-9; cdr3_aa: CASSPAGQTAVKLFF
j_call: TRBJ2-1; v_call: TRBV10-3; cdr3_aa: CAISEASGSAHEQFF
j_call: TRBJ2-7; v_call: TRBV11-1; cdr3_aa: CASRRTASSYEQYF
j_call: TRBJ1-4; v_call: TRBV6-1; cdr3_aa: CASRPAKNEKLFF
j_call: TRBJ1-5; v_call: TRBV28; cdr3_aa: CASSPGQGQPQHF
j_call: TRBJ2-7; v_call: TRBV9; cdr3_aa: CASSVGAGDEQYF
j_call: TRBJ1-1; v_call: TRBV25-1; cdr3_aa: CASRGQGDTEAFF
j_call: TRBJ1-4; v_call: TRBV2; cdr3_aa: CASMGQFNEKLFF
j_call: TRBJ2-5; v_call: TRBV7-3; cdr3_aa: CASSLLGGGGETQYF
j_call: TRBJ1-2; v_call: TRBV19; cdr3_aa: CASSPDRNYGYTF
j_call: TRBJ2-4; v_call: TRBV9; cdr3_aa: CASSVATPGFGENIQYF
j_call: TRBJ2-2; v_call: TRBV7-2; cdr3_aa: CASSFLGVELFF
j_call: TRBJ2-7; v_call: TRBV4-3; cdr3_aa: CASSQTGGYEQYF
j_call: TRBJ2-7; v_call: TRBV7-6; cdr3_aa: CASSSDRTYEQYF
j_call: TRBJ2-1; v_call: TRBV30; cdr3_aa: CASLSRYNEQFF
j_call: TRBJ2-5; v_call: TRBV5-1; cdr3_aa: CASSEGGVRETQYF
j_call: TRBJ2-3; v_call: TRBV7-7; cdr3_aa: CASSFLAGGADTQYF
j_call: TRBJ2-1; v_call: TRBV9; cdr3_aa: CASSVDSGRAYGNEQFF
j_call: TRBJ2-3; v_call: TRBV7-2; cdr3_aa: CASSLARENTQYF
j_call: TRBJ2-2; v_call: TRBV5-1; cdr3_aa: CASSFGHQNTGELFF
j_call: TRBJ2-3; v_call: TRBV7-2; cdr3_aa: CASSPHWADTQYF
j_call: TRBJ2-5; v_call: TRBV4-2; cdr3_aa: CASSLGDRGLETQYF
j_call: TRBJ2-1; v_call: TRBV18; cdr3_aa: CASSPPGRGLPNEQFF